This TCR beta chain is from a study of shared clonotypes between healthy human individuals (dated by TCRdb to the early 2020s). Regarding the complete study: The cohort included a few men and two women between 18 and 49 years of age. Different laboratories and diverse techniques were used to prepare libraries and sequence TCR repertoires, to increase sequencing depth and limit assay-specific biases. Each donor's leukapheresis produced roughly between roughly 0.9 and 9 billion PBMCs. To estimate repertoire size and how much clonotypes are shared between individuals, the study performed deep sequencing of blood TCR repertoires from a few healthy adults. For each donor, CD4 naive and CD4 memory were each run on three plates, CD8 naive on two plates, and CD8 memory on one plate. What the research found in general, with its limitations: Even with the large sequencing depth, rarefaction of the sorted-subset datasets indicated that sequencing was incomplete. Sampling was restricted to blood, and TCR repertoires in tissues likely differ from the TCR repertoires found in blood. Naive subsets generally had larger estimated clonotype richness than memory subsets. Clonotypes shared by all four sorted-subset donors showed higher generation probabilities than non-shared clonotypes. Based on pairwise subsampling, the degree of clonotype sharing among donors was expected to be affected by sequencing depth. Across a few donors, approximately 4.9% of naive CD4, over 3% of naive CD8, about 2.3% of memory CD4, and approximately 0.4% of memory CD8 clonotypes were shared. The small number of donors limited the genetic and exposure-history diversity represented.

V and J lose 3 bases and 5 bases, and a span of 10 bases separates them. Taken from the germline V gene, the CDR1 and CDR2 loops are KGHSH and LQKENI. The CDR3 goes from the cysteine to the phenylalanine over 13 residues. Kept here is only the CDR3 DNA, which spans 39 bases and is read in frame from base 1. Using the deep immunoSEQ assay, multiplex PCR amplified TCR CDR3 regions from genomic DNA. Extracted genomic DNA from each cell subset was distributed evenly across all wells of several immunoSEQ 96-well plates, and each plate was treated as a replicate. For sorted subsets, around 200 ng genomic DNA, equal to about 30,000 T cell genomes, was loaded into each replicate PCR. Purified libraries were measured with a Qubit 3.0 fluorometer, size-checked on a Bioanalyzer 2100, and measured again with the KAPA Library Quantification kit. Every immunoSEQ 96-well plate was sequenced on a separate single-read 150-cycle Illumina NextSeq 550 flow cell. The original methods were these. The immunoSEQ output contained only junctional sequences without quality scores, so filtering could not match that applied to full-length reads. Sequences were annotated with PyIR, a Python wrapper for IgBLAST v1.9, and V/J genes and CDR3 were assigned using IMGT germline references. Reads were removed for weak V/J assignments (E-value above 1e-6), missing CDR3, stop codons, out-of-frame junctions, or ambiguous translated residues. V3J clonotypes were defined as sequences sharing the same inferred V gene, J gene, and CDR3 amino acid sequence. Percentage overlap between repertoires was computed as shared unique clonotypes divided by the size of the smaller repertoire. Repertoire richness was assessed with RTK rarefaction, the Chao1 estimator, and Recon v2.1 estimates of unobserved clonotypes. For all TCRbeta clonotypes obtained by the gDNA method from a few donors, generation probabilities were computed with OLGA. TCRdb provides this immuneACCESS table in a form limited to in-frame rearrangements. Some clones are lacking; in checked studies, under half of them reflect an unresolved V gene, and why the rest are absent is not known. That table gives V, J and clone size, and the DNA gave D and trimming. For this sample the table gives some 1.5 million clones, of which 95% to 97% were detected only once. Roughly 1.2% of the sample is taken by the ten largest.

About this clone: Its specific antigen is unknown. Per-base quality was not reported, and no clone a single base away is much larger than it. The sample contains more than one DNA sequence encoding this CDR3.

Healthy HIV-negative adults with no recently reported acute infections or vaccinations were included as donors. Every donor was a Caucasian adult living in Nashville, Tennessee, USA. CD4+ T cells were enriched by magnetic negative selection; naive cells were then positively selected on CD45RA, and the negative fraction formed the memory subset. Blood was obtained by leukapheresis, after which PBMCs were separated by Ficoll-Histopaque density gradient centrifugation and cryopreserved in liquid nitrogen vapor phase. Analytical flow cytometry was used to check the purity and quantity of every magnetically sorted T cell population. Each sorted fraction had its genomic DNA isolated and then quantified by UV absorbance on a Nanodrop 2000c.

Sample: naive CD4+ T cells sorted from blood. The sample's cell subset or site, from its label and the paper: CD45RA+ positively selected. The chain uses TRBV18 and TRBJ2-5; the D region possibly corresponds to TRBD2 (6 bases align). The TCR was taken from a man aged 30-40 years in good health. The DNA reads as follows: TGTGCCAGCTCACCCGGAGGGGACGAGACCCAGTACTTC. It is translated as CASSPGGDETQYF.